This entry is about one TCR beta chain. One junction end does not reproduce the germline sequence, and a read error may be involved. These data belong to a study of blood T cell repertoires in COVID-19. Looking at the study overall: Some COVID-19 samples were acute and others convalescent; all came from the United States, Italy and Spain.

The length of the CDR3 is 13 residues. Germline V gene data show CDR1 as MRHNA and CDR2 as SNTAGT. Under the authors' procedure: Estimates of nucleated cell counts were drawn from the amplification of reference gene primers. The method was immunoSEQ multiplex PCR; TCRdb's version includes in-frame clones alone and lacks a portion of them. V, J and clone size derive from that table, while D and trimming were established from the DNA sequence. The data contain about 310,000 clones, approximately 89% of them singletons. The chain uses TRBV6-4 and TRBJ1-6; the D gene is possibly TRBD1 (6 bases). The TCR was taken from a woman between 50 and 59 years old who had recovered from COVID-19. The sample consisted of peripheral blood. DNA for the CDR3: TGTGCCAGTCGCAACTTCAGGGGTTCGCCTCTCCGATTT. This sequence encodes CASRNFRGSPLRF.